One sample yielded the 21 T cell receptor beta chains listed below, sequenced in a study of T cell responses to AZD1222 COVID-19 vaccine. The data were produced by immunoSEQ multiplex PCR, yet TCRdb's version contains in-frame clones alone and is incomplete. The table lists 150,000 or so clones, with about 2.2% in the top ten. Sequencing used peripheral blood. These receptor sequences come from an adult in good health.

This chain joins TRBV11-3 and TRBJ1-2; 9 bases match TRBD1. CDR1 SGHNT and CDR2 YENEEA come from the germline V gene. The CDR3 spans 13 residues. The V gene end was trimmed by 5 bases and the J gene end by 3 bases; junction bases not matched to a gene: 1. In DNA form, the CDR3 reads TGTGCCAGCAGCCGGGACAGGGACTATGGCTACACCTTC. The encoded protein is CASSRDRDYGYTF.

The chain employs TRBV9 and TRBJ1-5, with D perhaps TRBD1 (5 bases). The V end lost 0 bases, the J end lost 4 bases, and 8 bases lay between the germline ends. In germline, CDR1 is SGDLS, CDR2 YYNGEE. The CDR3 is 14 amino acids. CDR3 sequence: CASSVGGGNQPQHF. CDR3 nucleotide sequence: TGTGCCAGCAGCGTAGGGGGGGGAAATCAGCCCCAGCATTTT. Combining the CDR3 with reference TRBV9 and TRBJ1-5 gives the whole variable domain DSGVTQTPKHLITATGQRVTLRCSPRSGDLSVYWYQQSLDQGLQFLIQYYNGEERAKGNILERFSAQQFPDLHSELNLSSLELGDSALYFCASSVGGGNQPQHFGDGTRLSIL.

This chain connects TRBV30 to TRBJ2-3; TRBD1 agrees at 9 bases. Germline CDR1 GTSNPN, CDR2 SVGIG (reference sequence). The J segment lost 4 bases and the V segment lost 2 bases, leaving 1 base of the junction unmatched. CDR3 size: 13 residues. DNA of the CDR3: TGTGCCTGGAGTTACAGGGGGCCAGATACGCAGTATTTT. It is translated as CAWSYRGPDTQYF.

This rearrangement joins TRBV7-2 to TRBJ1-6, with D perhaps TRBD1 (5 bases). The CDR3 consists of 17 residues. Germline values: CDR1 SGHTA, CDR2 FQGNSA. V was trimmed by 0 bases and J by 7 bases, leaving 16 bases between them. CDR3 coding DNA: TGTGCCAGCAGCTTAGCTCGTTCCGGACAATCGAATTCACCCCTCCACTTT. This translates into CASSLARSGQSNSPLHF.

The V and J genes are TRBV5-1 and TRBJ2-7; 8 bases line up with TRBD1. V was pared by 4 bases and J by 2 bases, with 5 bases of the junction left unmatched. The CDR3 runs to 14 residues. Germline V gene lookup returns CDR1 SGHRS and CDR2 YFSETQ. The CDR3 here is CASSTATGAYEQYF. CDR3 DNA sequence: TGCGCCAGCAGCACGGCGACAGGGGCCTACGAGCAGTACTTC.

The V call is TRBV7-6, the J call TRBJ1-1; D gene uncertain. The CDR3 covers 14 residues. Germline CDR1 SGHVS, CDR2 FNYEAQ. Trimming pared 2 bases from V and 1 base from J, leaving 8 bases between. In DNA form, the CDR3 reads TGTGCCAGCAGCTTATCGGCACAGAACACTGAAGCTTTCTTT. This codes for CASSLSAQNTEAFF.

This sequence joins TRBV19 and TRBJ1-5; a weak D match, TRBD1 (5 bases). Germline V gene data show CDR1 as LNHDA and CDR2 as SQIVND (reference sequence). This CDR3 is built from 13 residues. V lost 6 bases and J 4 bases, leaving 10 bases between the germline ends. The CDR3: CASSSQGNQPQHF. DNA for the CDR3: TGTGCCAGTAGCAGCCAGGGAAATCAGCCCCAGCATTTT.

The rearrangement joins TRBV6-6 to TRBJ1-5; TRBD1 is a possible D gene (6 bases). Trimming removed 5 bases at V and 2 bases at J, with 22 bases between. The germline V gene has CDR1 MNHNY and CDR2 SVGAGI (reference sequence). The CDR3 sequence is 18 residues long. The CDR3 bases are TGTGCCAGCAGTCCCGGACAGCAGACCCATATTGGCAATCAGCCCCAGCATTTT. This codes for CASSPGQQTHIGNQPQHF.

The chain's CDR3 is CASSVAAGGRTDTQYF. The CDR3 DNA follows: TGTGCCAGCAGCGTAGCAGCGGGGGGTCGCACAGATACGCAGTATTTT. The chain is built from TRBV9 and TRBJ2-3, with 9 bases that match TRBD2. CDR1 is SGDLS, CDR2 YYNGEE, per germline. The CDR3 length is 16 residues. J gave up 1 base and V 0 bases, and 3 bases lay outside the gene matches.

J is TRBJ1-1 and V is TRBV18; D is ambiguous. V lost 6 bases to trimming and J lost 1 base, with 12 bases between them. This CDR3 spans 14 amino acids. Germline V gene data show CDR1 as KGHSH and CDR2 as LQKENI. The CDR3 region is CASSPTPRNTEAFF. In DNA, the CDR3 is TGTGCCAGCTCGCCTACCCCAAGGAACACTGAAGCTTTCTTT.

The chain employs TRBV2 and TRBJ2-5; 8 bases line up with TRBD2. J was trimmed by 2 bases and V by 3 bases; bases with no gene match: 8. From germline, CDR1 is SNHLY and CDR2 FYNNEI. The CDR3 covers 16 residues. The CDR3 coding sequence is TGTGCCAGCAGTGATCGGGAGGGGCGGCCACAAGAGACCCAGTACTTC. Translation: CASSDREGRPQETQYF.

The chain joins TRBV5-1 to TRBJ2-1; TRBD1 matches at 8 bases. CDR3 length: 14 amino acids. V was clipped by 4 bases and J by 6 bases; unmatched bases: 6. Germline V CDR1 and CDR2: SGHRS, YFSETQ. CDR3 region: CASSTGQVGNEQFF. Written as DNA, the CDR3 is TGCGCCAGCAGCACGGGACAGGTGGGCAATGAGCAGTTCTTC.

The genes are TRBV5-1 and TRBJ2-3; TRBD2 aligns across 8 bases. The V gene end was trimmed by 0 bases and the J gene end by 2 bases; junction bases not matched to a gene: 5. CDR1 and CDR2 from the germline V gene are SGHRS and YFSETQ. The CDR3 runs 16 residues. CDR3 residues: CASSLGRGADTDTQYF. In DNA, the CDR3 is TGCGCCAGCAGCTTGGGGCGGGGGGCGGACACAGATACGCAGTATTTT. The variable domain in full, completed from reference TRBV5-1 and TRBJ2-3, reads KAGVTQTPRYLIKTRGQQVTLSCSPISGHRSVSWYQQTPGQGLQFLFEYFSETQRNKGNFPGRFSGRQFSNSRSEMNVSTLELGDSALYLCASSLGRGADTDTQYFGPGTRLTVL.

The chain combines TRBV28 with TRBJ1-4; D is possibly TRBD1 (5 bases). Germline V CDR1 and CDR2: MDHEN, SYDVKM. This CDR3 is 15 amino acids long. V lost 5 bases to trimming and J lost 5 bases, with 15 bases between them. The CDR3 coding sequence is TGTGCCAGCAGTCCCCTAGGGACCGAAAATGAAAAACTGTTTTTT. This sequence encodes CASSPLGTENEKLFF.

Written as DNA, the CDR3 is TGTGCCAGCAGCGTAGTAAGCGGGGGCACAGATACGCAGTATTTT. Its protein is CASSVVSGGTDTQYF. The chain combines TRBV9 with TRBJ2-3, with TRBD2 matching 7 bases. CDR3 length equals 15 residues. The germline gives CDR1 SGDLS, CDR2 YYNGEE. V dropped 0 bases and J dropped 1; count of bases not matched to a gene: 2.

The rearrangement links TRBV3-1 (or the pseudogene TRBV3-2) to TRBJ1-1; D is uncertain. The length of the CDR3 is 14 residues. V was trimmed by 3 bases and J by 0 bases, leaving 8 bases between them. The germline V gene has CDR1 LGHDT and CDR2 YNNKEL (reference sequence). The CDR3 sequence is CASSQLMMNTEAFF. CDR3 sequence (DNA): TGTGCCAGCAGCCAGTTGATGATGAACACTGAAGCTTTCTTT.

The chain employs TRBV11-3 and TRBJ1-2, with a weak D call TRBD1 (5 bases). Trimming took off 1 base at V and 8 bases at J, with 11 bases between the two ends. The CDR3 has 13 residues. Per germline, CDR1 SGHNT and CDR2 YENEEA. Here the CDR3 reads CASSLVGREGYTF. In DNA form, the CDR3 reads TGTGCCAGCAGCTTAGTTGGCAGGGAAGGCTACACCTTC.

V usage is TRBV29-1 and J usage is TRBJ2-5; no definite D call. The CDR3 covers 12 residues. Trimming pared 6 bases from V and 0 bases from J, leaving 8 bases between. Germline loops: CDR1 SQVTM, CDR2 ANQGSEA. This CDR3 reads CSVSTNQETQYF. DNA for the CDR3: TGCAGCGTAAGCACCAACCAAGAGACCCAGTACTTC.

J is TRBJ1-1 and V is TRBV5-6, with D uncertain. Per the germline V gene, CDR1 is SGHDT and CDR2 is YYEEEE. This CDR3 is built from 15 residues. The germline V and J ends were trimmed by 0 bases and 1 base, with 10 bases remaining between them. The CDR3 sequence is CASSLAGGGNTEAFF. CDR3 in DNA: TGTGCCAGCAGCTTGGCTGGAGGCGGGAACACTGAAGCTTTCTTT.

The V gene is TRBV9, the J gene TRBJ1-5; no reliable D call. This CDR3 is 15 amino acids long. Trimming removed 2 bases from V and 4 bases from J, with 13 bases in between. Germline CDR1 SGDLS, CDR2 YYNGEE. CDR3 bases: TGTGCCAGCAGCGTCGGGTCCACGCGGAATCAGCCCCAGCATTTT. Its protein is CASSVGSTRNQPQHF.

The chain joins TRBV5-8 to TRBJ1-5; 7 nucleotides match TRBD1. The CDR3 has 17 residues. The V gene end was trimmed by 0 bases and the J gene end by 3 bases; junction bases not matched to a gene: 9. The germline gives CDR1 SGHTS, CDR2 YDEGEE. CDR3: CASSLEYGRGINQPQHF. The CDR3 DNA is TGTGCCAGCAGCTTGGAGTATGGCAGGGGGATCAATCAGCCCCAGCATTTT.